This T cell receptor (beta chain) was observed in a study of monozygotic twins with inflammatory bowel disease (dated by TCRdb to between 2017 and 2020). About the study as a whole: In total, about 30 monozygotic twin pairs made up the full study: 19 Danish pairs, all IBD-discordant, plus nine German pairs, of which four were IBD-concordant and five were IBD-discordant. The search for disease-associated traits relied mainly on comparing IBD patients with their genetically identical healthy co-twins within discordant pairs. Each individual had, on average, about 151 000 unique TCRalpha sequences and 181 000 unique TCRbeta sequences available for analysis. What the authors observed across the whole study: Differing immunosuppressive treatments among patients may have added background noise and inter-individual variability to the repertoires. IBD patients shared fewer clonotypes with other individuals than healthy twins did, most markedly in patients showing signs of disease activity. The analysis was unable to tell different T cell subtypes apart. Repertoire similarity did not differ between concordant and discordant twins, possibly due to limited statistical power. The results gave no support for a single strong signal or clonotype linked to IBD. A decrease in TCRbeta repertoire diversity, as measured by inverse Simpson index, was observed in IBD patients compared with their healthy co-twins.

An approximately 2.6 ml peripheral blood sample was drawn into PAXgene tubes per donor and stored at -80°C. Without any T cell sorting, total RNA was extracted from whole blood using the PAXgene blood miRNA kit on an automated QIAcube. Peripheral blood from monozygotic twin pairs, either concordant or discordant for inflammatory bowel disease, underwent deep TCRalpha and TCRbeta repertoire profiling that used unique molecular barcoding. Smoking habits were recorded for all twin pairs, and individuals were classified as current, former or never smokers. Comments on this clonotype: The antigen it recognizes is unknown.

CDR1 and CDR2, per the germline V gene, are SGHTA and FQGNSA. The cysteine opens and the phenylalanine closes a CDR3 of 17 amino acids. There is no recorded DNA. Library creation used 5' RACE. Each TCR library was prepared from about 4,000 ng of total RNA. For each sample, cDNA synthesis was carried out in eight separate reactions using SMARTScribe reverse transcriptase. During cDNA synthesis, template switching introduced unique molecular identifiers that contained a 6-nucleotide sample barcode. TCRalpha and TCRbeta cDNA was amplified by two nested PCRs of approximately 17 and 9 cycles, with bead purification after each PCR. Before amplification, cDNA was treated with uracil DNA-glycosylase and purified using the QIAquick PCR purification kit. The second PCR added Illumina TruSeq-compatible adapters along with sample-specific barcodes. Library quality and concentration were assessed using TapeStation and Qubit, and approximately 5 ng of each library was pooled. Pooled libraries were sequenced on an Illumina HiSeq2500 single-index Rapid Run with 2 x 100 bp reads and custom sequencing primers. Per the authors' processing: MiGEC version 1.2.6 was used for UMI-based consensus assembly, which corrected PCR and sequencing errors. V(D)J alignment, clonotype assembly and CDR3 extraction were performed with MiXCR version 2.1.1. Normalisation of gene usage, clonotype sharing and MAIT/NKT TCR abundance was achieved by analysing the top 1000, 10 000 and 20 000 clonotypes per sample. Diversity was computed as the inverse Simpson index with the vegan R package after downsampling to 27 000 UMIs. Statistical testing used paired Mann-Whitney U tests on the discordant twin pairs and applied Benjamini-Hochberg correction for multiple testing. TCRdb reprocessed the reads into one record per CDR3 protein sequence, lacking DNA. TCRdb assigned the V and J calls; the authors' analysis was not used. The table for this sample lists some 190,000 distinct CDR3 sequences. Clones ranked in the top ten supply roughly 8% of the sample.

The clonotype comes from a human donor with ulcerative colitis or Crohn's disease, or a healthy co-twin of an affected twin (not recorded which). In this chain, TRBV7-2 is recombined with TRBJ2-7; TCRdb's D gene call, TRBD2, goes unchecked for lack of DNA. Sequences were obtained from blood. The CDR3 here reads CASSLEGSPRTPYEQYF.